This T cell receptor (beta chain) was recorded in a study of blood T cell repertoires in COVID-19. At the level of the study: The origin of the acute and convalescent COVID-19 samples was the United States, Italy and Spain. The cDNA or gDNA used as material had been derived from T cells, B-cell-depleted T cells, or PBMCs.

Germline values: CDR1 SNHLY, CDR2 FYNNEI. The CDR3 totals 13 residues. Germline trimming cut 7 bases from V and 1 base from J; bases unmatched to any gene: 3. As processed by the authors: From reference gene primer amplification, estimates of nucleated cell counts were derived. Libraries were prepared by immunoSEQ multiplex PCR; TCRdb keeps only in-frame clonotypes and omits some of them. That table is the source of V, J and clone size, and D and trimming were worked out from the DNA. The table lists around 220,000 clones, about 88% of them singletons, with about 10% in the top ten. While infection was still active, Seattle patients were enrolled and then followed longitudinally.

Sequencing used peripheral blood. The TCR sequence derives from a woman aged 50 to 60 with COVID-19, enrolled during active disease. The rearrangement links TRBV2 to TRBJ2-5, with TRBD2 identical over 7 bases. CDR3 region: CASTAGPQETQYF. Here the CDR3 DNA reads TGTGCCAGCACAGCGGGGCCCCAAGAGACCCAGTACTTC.